The rows below give T cell receptor beta chains drawn from one sample of a study of blood T cell repertoires in COVID-19. Data came from immunoSEQ multiplex PCR; TCRdb stores just in-frame clones and leaves some out. The sample holds 300,000 to 450,000 clones; roughly nine tenths are singletons and the top ten take roughly 1%. Sequenced sample: PBMCs or T cells enriched from blood (not recorded which). These receptors were taken from a woman aged 25 to 39 who had recovered from COVID-19. The CDR3 runs from the conserved cysteine through the conserved F or W. D genes are given only for firm matches. Clone size appears in some rows only: once, few, many, or a class for an expanded clone.

V gene	D gene	J gene	clone size	CDR3 protein	CDR3 DNA
TRBV5-6	.	TRBJ1-6	.	CASSLGGNRSPLHF	TGTGCCAGCAGCTTGGGAGGGAATCGTTCACCCCTCCACTTT
TRBV21-1	.	TRBJ1-3	.	CASSSGTTPSGNTIYF	TGTGCCAGCAGCAGTGGGACTACGCCCTCTGGAAACACCATATATTTT
TRBV5-1	.	TRBJ2-1	.	CASSSGGNEQFF	TGCGCCAGCAGCTCAGGGGGGAATGAGCAGTTCTTC
TRBV5-4	.	TRBJ2-5	.	CASSSPGLQETQYF	TGTGCCAGCAGCTCTCCGGGACTTCAAGAGACCCAGTACTTC
TRBV3-1/TRBV3-2	TRBD1	TRBJ1-2	.	CASSQAGRGNYGYTF	TGTGCCAGCAGCCAAGCCGGCAGGGGGAACTATGGCTACACCTTC
TRBV5-1	.	TRBJ2-7	few	CASSWESSYEQYF	TGCGCCAGCAGTTGGGAGAGCTCCTACGAGCAGTACTTC
TRBV15	.	TRBJ1-1	once	CATSRDSGTGGTEAFF	TGTGCCACCAGCAGAGACTCCGGGACGGGAGGGACTGAAGCTTTCTTT
TRBV7-2	.	TRBJ2-1	.	CASSSRDSYYNEQFF	TGTGCCAGCAGCTCCCGGGACTCCTACTACAATGAGCAGTTCTTC
TRBV13	TRBD1	TRBJ1-2	.	CASSLGNRGPAYGYTF	TGTGCCAGCAGCTTAGGAAACAGGGGGCCGGCTTATGGCTACACCTTC
TRBV14	.	TRBJ2-7	.	CASSQGGAGPTQYF	TGTGCCAGCAGCCAAGGTGGTGCGGGGCCCACGCAGTACTTC
TRBV29-1	.	TRBJ1-4	.	CSVGSGDEKLFF	TGCAGCGTTGGATCCGGGGATGAAAAACTGTTTTTT
TRBV10-3	TRBD1	TRBJ1-2	.	CAISESLQGSQNYGYTF	TGTGCCATCAGTGAGTCGTTACAGGGGTCCCAGAACTATGGCTACACCTTC
TRBV19	.	TRBJ2-2	.	CASSTTGTNTGELFF	TGTGCCAGTAGTACGACGGGGACGAACACCGGGGAGCTGTTTTTT
TRBV3-1/TRBV3-2	.	TRBJ1-2	once	CASSQDAGSGYTF	TGTGCCAGCAGCCAAGATGCCGGGTCCGGCTACACCTTC
TRBV5-4	.	TRBJ1-2	.	CASSLTLDSTAGYTF	TGTGCCAGCAGCTTGACCTTGGACTCGACGGCGGGCTACACCTTC
TRBV28	.	TRBJ1-4	.	CASSPPGVGEKLFF	TGTGCCAGCAGCCCACCAGGGGTGGGGGAAAAACTGTTTTTT
TRBV2	.	TRBJ1-2	.	CASSGAAYGYTF	TGTGCCAGCAGTGGGGCAGCCTATGGCTACACCTTC
TRBV12-3/TRBV12-4	.	TRBJ2-2	few	CASSFEVAGELFF	TGTGCCAGCAGTTTTGAGGTGGCCGGGGAGCTGTTTTTT
TRBV19	TRBD2	TRBJ2-2	.	CASNQLAGETGELFF	TGTGCCAGTAATCAACTAGCGGGGGAAACCGGGGAGCTGTTTTTT
TRBV18	.	TRBJ2-5	.	CASSPRHRQETQYF	TGTGCCAGCTCACCAAGGCACAGGCAAGAGACCCAGTACTTC
TRBV6-5	TRBD1	TRBJ2-2	.	CASRGQGYTGELFF	TGTGCCAGCAGGGGACAGGGTTACACCGGGGAGCTGTTTTTT
TRBV25-1	.	TRBJ1-2	.	CASSVQINYGYTF	TGTGCCAGCAGTGTCCAGATTAACTATGGCTACACCTTC
TRBV14	.	TRBJ2-7	.	CASSQEGRDTYEQYF	TGTGCCAGCAGCCAAGAGGGCCGGGATACCTACGAGCAGTACTTC
TRBV5-1	TRBD2	TRBJ2-3	.	CASSLTRLAGGQVADTQYF	TGCGCCAGCAGCCTCACCAGACTAGCGGGGGGGCAGGTAGCAGATACGCAGTATTTT
TRBV7-9	TRBD1	TRBJ2-7	.	CASSQDRGVLDEQYF	TGTGCCAGCAGCCAAGACAGGGGTGTTTTGGACGAGCAGTACTTC
TRBV19	.	TRBJ1-4	few	CASRRTGPNEKLFF	TGTGCCAGTAGACGCACAGGGCCTAATGAAAAACTGTTTTTT
TRBV3-1/TRBV3-2	.	TRBJ2-7	.	CASSQGGMTYEQYF	TGTGCCAGCAGCCAGGGCGGGATGACCTACGAGCAGTACTTC
TRBV19	.	TRBJ2-3	.	CASSSLSTDTQYF	TGTGCCAGTAGTAGCCTAAGCACAGATACGCAGTATTTT
TRBV5-4	.	TRBJ1-4	.	CASSFPGGKLFF	TGTGCCAGCAGCTTCCCGGGGGGAAAACTGTTTTTT
TRBV24-1	.	TRBJ2-7	.	CATSDSTPGGLDEQYF	TGTGCCACCAGTGACTCGACCCCAGGGGGGCTCGACGAGCAGTACTTC